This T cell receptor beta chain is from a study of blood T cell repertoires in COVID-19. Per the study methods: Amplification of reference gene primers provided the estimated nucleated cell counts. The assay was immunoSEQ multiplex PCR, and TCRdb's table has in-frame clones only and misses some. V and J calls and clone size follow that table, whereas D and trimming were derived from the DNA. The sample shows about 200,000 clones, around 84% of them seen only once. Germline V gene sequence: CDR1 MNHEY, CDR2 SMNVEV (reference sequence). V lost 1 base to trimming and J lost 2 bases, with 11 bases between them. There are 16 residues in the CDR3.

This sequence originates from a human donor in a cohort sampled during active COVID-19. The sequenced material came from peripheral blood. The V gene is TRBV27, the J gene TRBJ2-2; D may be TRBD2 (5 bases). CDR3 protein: CASSLFPGINTGELFF. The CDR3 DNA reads TGTGCCAGCAGTTTATTTCCGGGGATCAACACCGGGGAGCTGTTTTTT.